These 26 T cell receptor beta chains originate from one sample sequenced in a study of cytomegalovirus exposure and HLA in healthy donors. Produced via immunoSEQ multiplex PCR; TCRdb's table is partial and in-frame only. The sample consists of about 160,000 clones, 89% of them appearing once. Input material: PBMCs. These receptors came from a woman in her late teens or twenties in good health and CMV-seropositive.

The chain joins TRBV29-1 to TRBJ2-2; 10 nucleotides agree with TRBD2. In germline, CDR1 is SQVTM, CDR2 ANQGSEA. The J segment lost 3 bases and the V segment lost 6 bases, leaving 7 bases of the junction unmatched. This CDR3 has 15 amino acids. For the CDR3, the DNA is TGCAGCGTAAGAGCGGGAGGGCCGGACACCGGGGAGCTGTTTTTT. Translating it yields CSVRAGGPDTGELFF.

This clone was observed a single time. The chain joins TRBV30 to TRBJ2-3; unclear D gene. CDR1 and CDR2 (germline): GTSNPN, SVGIG (reference sequence). This CDR3 is built from 13 residues. Between the trimmed V and J ends, which lost 0 bases and 1 base, there was a span of 5 bases. CDR3 sequence: CAWSVRGTDTQYF. The CDR3, as DNA: TGTGCCTGGAGTGTACGCGGCACAGATACGCAGTATTTT.

The chain joins TRBV5-1 to TRBJ1-1; possibly TRBD1 for D (5 bases). Germline V gene data show CDR1 as SGHRS and CDR2 as YFSETQ. Trimming took 0 bases from V and 4 from J, leaving 16 bases between them. The CDR3 runs to 16 residues. The CDR3 region has the DNA TGCGCCAGCAGCTTGGGTTCGAGCAGGGTGCGCACTGAAGCTTTCTTT. It translates to CASSLGSSRVRTEAFF.

The genes are TRBV30 and TRBJ2-2; TRBD2 agrees at 13 bases. The CDR3 runs to 15 residues. Unmatched junction bases numbered 3, after V lost 3 bases and J lost 5 bases. Germline loops: CDR1 GTSNPN, CDR2 SVGIG (reference sequence). CDR3 residues: CAWSRTSGRTGELFF. As DNA, the CDR3 is TGTGCCTGGAGCCGGACTAGCGGGAGAACCGGGGAGCTGTTTTTT. The entire variable domain, with the rest obtained from reference TRBV30 and TRBJ2-2, is as follows: SQTIHQWPATLVQPVGSPLSLECTVEGTSNPNLYWYRQAAGRGLQLLFYSVGIGQISSEVPQNLSASRPQDRQFILSSKKLLLSDSGFYLCAWSRTSGRTGELFFGEGSRLTVL.

The gene calls are TRBV30 and TRBJ2-3; possibly TRBD2 for D (5 bases). V was trimmed by 2 bases and J by 4 bases, leaving 10 bases between them. Germline loops: CDR1 GTSNPN, CDR2 SVGIG (reference sequence). The CDR3 loop spans 13 amino acids. Written as DNA, the CDR3 is TGTGCCTGGAGTCGGGGTAGGGCAGATACGCAGTATTTT. Its translation: CAWSRGRADTQYF.

This chain links TRBV19 with TRBJ2-5, with D perhaps TRBD1 (6 bases). The length of the CDR3 is 15 residues. With 4 bases removed from V and 2 bases from J, the gap between germline ends came to 14 bases. Germline V gene sequence: CDR1 LNHDA, CDR2 SQIVND (reference sequence). For the CDR3, the DNA is TGTGCCAGTAGTAAGGTTCAGGACAGACAAGAGACCCAGTACTTC. It codes for CASSKVQDRQETQYF.

This clone was counted a few times. The chain's CDR3 is CASSITRTGGGEQYF. CDR3 in DNA: TGTGCCAGTAGTATTACTCGGACAGGGGGAGGGGAGCAGTACTTC. The rearrangement joins TRBV19 to TRBJ2-7; TRBD1 matches 10 bases. Germline CDR1 and CDR2: LNHDA and SQIVND (reference sequence). The CDR3 consists of 15 residues. After removal of 3 bases from V and 7 bases from J, the junction contained 9 bases not matched to a gene.

CDR3 sequence reads: CASSGRERFTEAFF. CDR3 sequence (DNA): TGTGCCAGCAGTGGGCGGGAAAGGTTCACTGAAGCTTTCTTT. The rearrangement uses TRBV2 and TRBJ1-1; D is ambiguous. Germline V CDR1 and CDR2: SNHLY, FYNNEI. This CDR3 spans 14 amino acids. V lost 4 bases and J 4 bases, leaving 13 bases between the germline ends.

The chain is built from TRBV19 and TRBJ2-3; D unclear. Germline V gene lookup returns CDR1 LNHDA and CDR2 SQIVND (reference sequence). CDR3 length: 12 amino acids. V was clipped by 3 bases and J by 8 bases, with 9 bases between them. The CDR3: CASSIPSGTQYF. The CDR3 region has the DNA TGTGCCAGTAGTATCCCGTCAGGTACGCAGTATTTT.

The chain couples TRBV30 to TRBJ2-7, with TRBD1 matching 8 bases. The V gene end was trimmed by 5 bases and the J gene end by 4 bases; junction bases not matched to a gene: 10. This CDR3 is built from 14 residues. Looked up from germline, CDR1 is GTSNPN and CDR2 is SVGIG (reference sequence). The CDR3 nucleotides read TGTGCCTGGGCTCCTACAGGGGGAGGTTACGAGCAGTACTTC. Protein sequence: CAWAPTGGGYEQYF. The entire variable domain, with the rest obtained from reference TRBV30 and TRBJ2-7, is as follows: SQTIHQWPATLVQPVGSPLSLECTVEGTSNPNLYWYRQAAGRGLQLLFYSVGIGQISSEVPQNLSASRPQDRQFILSSKKLLLSDSGFYLCAWAPTGGGYEQYFGPGTRLTVT.

This clone appeared once. J is TRBJ2-3 and V is TRBV7-3, with TRBD2 matching over 7 bases. The V segment lost 6 bases and the J segment 4 bases; nucleotides outside the gene matches: 10. The CDR3 totals 15 residues. Germline CDR1 SGHTA, CDR2 FQGTGA. For the CDR3, the DNA is TGTGCCAGCAGTAAGACGGGGGGAGGGCCAGATACGCAGTATTTT. It yields the protein CASSKTGGGPDTQYF.

This chain links TRBV4-1 with TRBJ2-7; 10 bases line up with TRBD1. This CDR3 is 15 amino acids long. CDR1 MGHRA and CDR2 YSYEKL come from the germline V gene. The ends lost 1 base at V and 4 bases at J; junction bases unmatched: 4. CDR3 DNA sequence: TGCGCCAGCAGCCAAGCCGAGGGACAGGGGTACGAGCAGTACTTC. Its translation: CASSQAEGQGYEQYF.

The gene calls are TRBV11-2 and TRBJ1-1, with 7 bases identical to TRBD1. V gave up 5 bases and J gave up 6 bases; unmatched junction bases: 12. CDR1 and CDR2 from the germline V gene are SGHAT and FQNNGV. This CDR3 contains 15 residues. As DNA, the CDR3 is TGTGCCAGCAGCATAATCAAGGGGGCAGTCCCTGAAGCTTTCTTT. The encoded protein is CASSIIKGAVPEAFF.

The chain carries TRBV19 and TRBJ1-1; D gene unclear. The V gene lost 5 bases and the J gene lost 1 base, with 8 bases spanning the gap. This CDR3 region has 13 residues. Germline assignment: CDR1 LNHDA and CDR2 SQIVND (reference sequence). CDR3 sequence: CASSDNSNTEAFF. The CDR3 DNA follows: TGTGCCAGTAGTGACAACTCGAACACTGAAGCTTTCTTT.

The CDR3 loop reads CASSVRQNNQPQHF. In DNA form, the CDR3 reads TGTGCCAGCAGCGTCAGACAGAACAATCAGCCCCAGCATTTT. This rearrangement joins TRBV16 to TRBJ1-5; maybe TRBD1 (5 bases). The CDR3 runs to 14 residues. V lost 5 bases to trimming and J lost 3 bases, with 11 bases between them. CDR1 KGHSY and CDR2 FQNENV come from the germline V gene. The whole variable domain, filled in from reference TRBV16 and TRBJ1-5, reads GEEVAQTPKHLVRGEGQKAKLYCAPIKGHSYVFWYQQVLKNEFKFLISFQNENVFDETGMPKERFSAKCLPNSPCSLEIQATKLEDSAVYFCASSVRQNNQPQHFGDGTRLSIL.

The V and J genes are TRBV5-6 and TRBJ2-2; 13 nucleotides line up with TRBD2. Germline V gives CDR1 SGHDT, CDR2 YYEEEE. This CDR3 contains 15 residues. Trimming cost V 4 bases and J 7 bases; bases outside gene matches: 4. Here the CDR3 reads CASSTGLAGIGELFF. For the CDR3, the DNA is TGTGCCAGCAGCACGGGACTAGCGGGAATCGGGGAGCTGTTTTTT. Drawing the rest from reference TRBV5-6 and TRBJ2-2, the complete variable domain is DAGVTQSPTHLIKTRGQQVTLRCSPKSGHDTVSWYQQALGQGPQFIFQYYEEEERQRGNFPDRFSGHQFPNYSSELNVNALLLGDSALYLCASSTGLAGIGELFFGEGSRLTVL.

This chain links TRBV19 with TRBJ1-2, with D possibly matching TRBD1 (5 bases). This CDR3 has 13 residues. From germline, CDR1 is LNHDA and CDR2 SQIVND (reference sequence). V lost 1 base and J lost 8, with 11 bases in between. The CDR3 nucleotides are TGTGCCAGTAGTATAGGGAGCAGGGTAGGCTACACCTTC. Amino acids: CASSIGSRVGYTF.

The chain is built from TRBV5-1 and TRBJ2-7, with TRBD2 matching 9 bases. The CDR3 runs to 15 residues. The J segment lost 7 bases and the V segment lost 2 bases, leaving 10 bases of the junction unmatched. Germline CDR1 and CDR2: SGHRS and YFSETQ. CDR3: CASSFPAGGPGEQYF. The CDR3, as DNA: TGCGCCAGCAGCTTTCCGGCGGGAGGGCCGGGGGAGCAGTACTTC.

The V gene is TRBV18, the J gene TRBJ1-1; TRBD1 is a possible D gene (5 bases). The length of the CDR3 is 15 residues. The germline V gene encodes CDR1 KGHSH and CDR2 LQKENI. Trimming shortened V by 6 bases and J by 2 bases, and 16 bases separated the two germline ends. CDR3 nucleotide sequence: TGTGCCAGCTCCAACACCGTTACAGGAAACACTGAAGCTTTCTTT. Protein product: CASSNTVTGNTEAFF.

The J gene is TRBJ1-3, the V gene TRBV6-5; 7 bases agree with TRBD1. The germline gives CDR1 MNHEY, CDR2 SVGAGI. J was trimmed by 3 bases and V by 2 bases; bases with no gene match: 1. The CDR3 runs to 14 residues. The CDR3 DNA follows: TGTGCCAGCAGTTACAACAGGGGTGGAAACACCATATATTTT. Amino acids: CASSYNRGGNTIYF.

The chain employs TRBV5-1 and TRBJ2-4; possible D gene TRBD1, 5 bases. Trimming took off 0 bases at V and 3 bases at J, with 13 bases between the two ends. CDR3 size: 16 residues. Germline V gene sequence: CDR1 SGHRS, CDR2 YFSETQ. The CDR3 reads CASSLGPGLGKNIQYF. CDR3 DNA: TGCGCCAGCAGCTTGGGACCAGGGCTGGGCAAAAACATTCAGTACTTC.

This rearrangement joins TRBV29-1 to TRBJ1-1; TRBD1 matches at 8 bases. With V trimmed by 4 bases and J by 5 bases, 3 bases remained unmatched. CDR1 is SQVTM and CDR2 is ANQGSEA in the germline V gene. The CDR3 runs to 12 residues. CDR3 sequence reads: CSVGQGKTEAFF. In DNA form, the CDR3 reads TGCAGCGTTGGACAGGGGAAAACTGAAGCTTTCTTT.

Regarding this clone: In the same sample, other DNA sequences code for this CDR3. The J gene is TRBJ2-7, the V gene TRBV19, with a weak D call TRBD1 (6 bases). The CDR3 totals 11 residues. V was pared by 8 bases and J by 4 bases, with 9 bases between. CDR1 LNHDA and CDR2 SQIVND come from the germline V gene (reference sequence). The CDR3 reads CASSDRYEQYF. In DNA, the CDR3 is TGTGCCAGTTCGGACAGATACGAGCAGTACTTC.

The V call is TRBV7-3, the J call TRBJ2-3; maybe TRBD2 (5 bases). The CDR3 has 16 amino acids. The germline gives CDR1 SGHTA, CDR2 FQGTGA. The V and J ends lost 2 bases and 6 bases respectively, with 18 bases between them. The CDR3 coding sequence is TGTGCCAGCAGCTTAGGCTCGAGGAGGAAAGGCGATACGCAGTATTTT. Encoded protein: CASSLGSRRKGDTQYF.

Regarding this clone: The sample carries other DNA sequences with the same CDR3. V and J are TRBV27 and TRBJ2-2, with D uncertain. This CDR3 contains 13 residues. CDR1 is MNHEY and CDR2 is SMNVEV in the germline V gene (reference sequence). V lost 1 base and J lost 2, with 2 bases in between. CDR3 protein: CASSLLNTGELFF. The CDR3 nucleotides are TGTGCCAGCAGTTTATTAAACACCGGGGAGCTGTTTTTT.

V is TRBV11-2 and J is TRBJ2-2, with D tentatively TRBD1 (6 bases). Trimming shortened V by 0 bases and J by 5 bases, and 13 bases separated the two germline ends. From germline, CDR1 is SGHAT and CDR2 FQNNGV. The CDR3 totals 16 residues. Here the CDR3 DNA reads TGTGCCAGCAGCTTAGATGGGGGCGTAAAAACCGGGGAGCTGTTTTTT. Translating gives CASSLDGGVKTGELFF.